This T cell receptor beta chain was sequenced for a study of blood T cell repertoires in COVID-19. Study-wide background: Spain, Italy and the United States supplied samples that represented acute and convalescent COVID-19. PBMCs, B-cell-depleted T cells, or T cells were the source of the cDNA or gDNA that made up the material.

CDR3 length: 15 amino acids. V shed 6 bases and J shed 8 bases, with 22 bases lying between them. The germline V gene encodes CDR1 MNHEY and CDR2 SVGAGI. The protocol was immunoSEQ multiplex PCR, while the TCRdb copy is restricted to in-frame clones and leaves out a portion. The sample contains 450,000 to 500,000 clones, roughly 90% of which appear only once. Participants' own reports of clinical history determined their cohort assignment. The sequenced sample consisted of PBMCs or T cells enriched from blood (not recorded which). The receptor's source is a woman aged 18-29 years who had recovered from COVID-19. The rearrangement uses TRBV6-5 and TRBJ1-2; D is perhaps TRBD1 (5 bases). CDR3 bases: TGTGCCAGCAGCCTGTTTCGGGGGGTAGTGTTGGGCTACACCTTC. It is translated as CASSLFRGVVLGYTF.